The present entry profiles one T cell receptor (beta chain) with its context. TCRdb redid the calling of the PCR reads with MiXCR, one entry per CDR3 protein. The sample gives approximately 500,000 distinct CDR3 sequences, roughly a fifth of which show up once; approximately 0.84% is in the top ten. Using a CD8+CD4-CCR7+CD45RA+ phenotype, naive CD8 T cells were sorted. This sample was taken from a study of molecular identifiers for immune sequencing clone quantification. Germline V gives CDR1 SGHRS, CDR2 YFSETQ. This CDR3 comprises 16 residues. The V end was cut by 3 bases, the J end by 10 bases, with 23 bases between.

The source is a human donor in good health. Some libraries in this study had Jurkat cell RNA spiked in. The sample taken for sequencing was naive CD8+ T cells from blood, with Jurkat cell RNA spiked in. Noted subset: FACS-sorted CD8+CD4-CCR7+CD45RA+ naive T cells. The V gene is TRBV5-1, the J gene TRBJ2-1; perhaps TRBD1 as D (6 bases). CDR3 in DNA: TGCGCCAGCAGCTGGGGCCAGACAGAACAGGGCCCAGAGCAGTTCTTC. This encodes CASSWGQTEQGPEQFF. The complete variable domain, with remaining parts taken from reference TRBV5-1 and TRBJ2-1, reads KAGVTQTPRYLIKTRGQQVTLSCSPISGHRSVSWYQQTPGQGLQFLFEYFSETQRNKGNFPGRFSGRQFSNSRSEMNVSTLELGDSALYLCASSWGQTEQGPEQFFGPGTRLTVL.